These 28 T cell receptor beta chains came from one sample sequenced in a study of blood T cell repertoires in COVID-19. Data came from immunoSEQ multiplex PCR; TCRdb stores just in-frame clones and leaves some out. The sample has about 300,000 clones, 86% seen once. Specimen: peripheral blood. The receptors were sampled from a woman in her forties or fifties with acute or convalescent COVID-19.

V is TRBV21-1 and J is TRBJ2-5; no check of the table's D call, TRBD2, against the DNA was made. TRBV21-1 is tagged as a pseudogene. The CDR3 is 18 residues long. The CDR3 region is CASSKEAGTSHPKETQYF. The CDR3 region has the DNA TGTGCCAGCAGCAAAGAGGCGGGGACTAGCCACCCTAAAGAGACCCAGTACTTC.

This chain uses TRBV15 with TRBJ1-3, with 9 bases matching TRBD1. With V trimmed by 0 bases and J by 4 bases, 7 bases remained unmatched. The CDR3 has 17 amino acids. Looked up from germline, CDR1 is LNHNV and CDR2 is YYDKDF (reference sequence). The CDR3 region is CATSREGTGHSGNTIYF. CDR3 DNA sequence: TGTGCCACCAGCAGAGAAGGGACAGGGCATTCCGGAAACACCATATATTTT.

The V and J genes are TRBV7-2 and TRBJ2-7; TRBD1 agrees at 7 bases. The germline gives CDR1 SGHTA, CDR2 FQGNSA. After removal of 5 bases from V and 3 bases from J, the junction contained 7 bases not matched to a gene. The CDR3 is 14 residues long. In DNA, the CDR3 is TGTGCCAGCAGCCCTCAGACAGGGTTCTACGAGCAGTACTTC. Translation: CASSPQTGFYEQYF.

The V gene is TRBV5-4, the J gene TRBJ2-3, with 8 bases that match TRBD2. The CDR3 runs to 17 residues. V was pared by 0 bases and J by 2 bases, with 8 bases of the junction left unmatched. Germline CDR1 reads SGHNT; CDR2 reads YYREEE (reference sequence). Here the CDR3 reads CASSLDPVSGNTDTQYF. For the CDR3, the DNA is TGTGCCAGCAGCTTGGATCCGGTTAGCGGGAACACAGATACGCAGTATTTT.

The gene calls are TRBV19 and TRBJ2-1, with TRBD1 identical over 12 bases. Trimming cost V 6 bases and J 15 bases; bases outside gene matches: 15. The length of the CDR3 is 15 residues. Germline CDR1 reads LNHDA; CDR2 reads SQIVND (reference sequence). CDR3 residues: CASSNPGTGGESPFF. The CDR3 region has the DNA TGTGCCAGTAGCAATCCCGGGACAGGGGGCGAAAGCCCGTTCTTC.

J is TRBJ2-1 and V is TRBV6-2 or TRBV6-3; 12 bases map to TRBD2. The trim removed 4 bases at V and 6 bases at J, leaving 4 bases unmatched. Germline CDR1 reads MNHEY; CDR2 reads SVGEGT. The CDR3 is made up of 15 amino acids. The CDR3 DNA follows: TGTGCCAGCAGTTCACTAGCGGGAGGTCCCAATGAGCAGTTCTTC. Residues: CASSSLAGGPNEQFF.

The chain uses TRBV6-5 and TRBJ2-1, with 11 bases lining up with TRBD1. CDR1 and CDR2 (germline): MNHEY, SVGAGI. V shed 4 bases and J 7 bases; nucleotides not matched to a gene: 3. This CDR3 comprises 14 residues. CDR3 region: CASSSGQGANEQFF. The CDR3 bases are TGTGCCAGCAGTTCTGGACAGGGGGCGAATGAGCAGTTCTTC.

The chain carries TRBV27 and TRBJ1-6, with D possibly matching TRBD1 (5 bases). In germline, CDR1 is MNHEY, CDR2 SMNVEV (reference sequence). The ends were cut back, 8 bases at V and 10 bases at J, with 18 bases in the middle. CDR3 length: 14 residues. CDR3 protein: CASGQQAARSPLHF. Written as DNA, the CDR3 is TGTGCCAGCGGACAACAGGCGGCTAGATCACCCCTCCACTTT.

The rearrangement joins TRBV2 to TRBJ2-3, with D possibly matching TRBD2 (6 bases). This CDR3 has 14 amino acids. Trimming left V 5 bases short and J 4 bases short, with 13 bases between. The germline CDR1 and CDR2 sequences are SNHLY and FYNNEI. This CDR3 reads CASSFGRWADTQYF. CDR3 nucleotide sequence: TGTGCCAGCAGTTTCGGGAGATGGGCAGATACGCAGTATTTT. The full variable domain, rest sourced from reference TRBV2 and TRBJ2-3, is EPEVTQTPSHQVTQMGQEVILRCVPISNHLYFYWYRQILGQKVEFLVSFYNNEISEKSEIFDDQFSVERPDGSNFTLKIRSTKLEDSAMYFCASSFGRWADTQYFGPGTRLTVL.

CDR3 region: CSASQGTGLYEQYF. The CDR3, as DNA: TGCAGTGCTAGTCAGGGGACAGGGCTCTACGAGCAGTACTTC. This chain links TRBV20-1 with TRBJ2-7, with 9 bases fitting TRBD1. The CDR3 is made up of 14 amino acids. CDR1 DFQATT and CDR2 SNEGSKA come from the germline V gene (reference sequence). With V trimmed by 3 bases and J by 3 bases, 6 bases remained unmatched.

The V and J genes are TRBV6-6 and TRBJ1-3; TRBD1 matches at 7 bases. The CDR3 is 13 amino acids. Trimming removed 0 bases from V and 8 bases from J; junction bases left unmatched: 1. Per the germline V gene, CDR1 is MNHNY and CDR2 is SVGAGI (reference sequence). The CDR3 sequence is CASSYSQGDTIYF. CDR3 nucleotide sequence: TGTGCCAGCAGTTACTCCCAGGGGGACACCATATATTTT.

V gene TRBV7-2 combines with J gene TRBJ2-7; TRBD2 agrees at 12 bases. The CDR3 has 15 residues. Germline CDR1 and CDR2: SGHTA and FQGNSA. V trimming: 4 bases; J trimming: 6 bases; junction bases outside the gene matches: 7. The chain's CDR3 is CASSYTGLAGTEQYF. The CDR3 region has the DNA TGTGCCAGCAGCTACACTGGACTAGCGGGAACCGAGCAGTACTTC.

The rearrangement uses TRBV29-1 and TRBJ2-3, with TRBD2 matching 7 bases. This CDR3 is built from 13 residues. The ends lost 5 bases at V and 0 bases at J; junction bases unmatched: 2. CDR1 is SQVTM, CDR2 ANQGSEA, per germline. CDR3 loop: CSVLAGSTDTQYF. CDR3 bases: TGCAGCGTTTTAGCGGGCAGCACAGATACGCAGTATTTT.

V usage is TRBV18 and J usage is TRBJ1-5; a possible D gene is TRBD1 (6 bases). The CDR3 consists of 18 residues. Trimming left V 0 bases short and J 2 bases short, with 17 bases between. The V gene's germline CDR1 is KGHSH and CDR2 LQKENI. CDR3 DNA sequence: TGTGCCAGCTCACCACCGGCAGGGGTAGGGATGGGCAATCAGCCCCAGCATTTT. Its protein product is CASSPPAGVGMGNQPQHF.

The rearrangement joins TRBV28 to TRBJ1-5; TRBD1 might be the D (6 bases). Germline CDR1 and CDR2: MDHEN and SYDVKM. This CDR3 is 17 amino acids long. Trimming took off 6 bases at V and 0 bases at J, with 18 bases between the two ends. In DNA, the CDR3 is TGTGCCAGCAGCCCAATCGGCAGGGGACGTAGCAATCAGCCCCAGCATTTT. It translates to CASSPIGRGRSNQPQHF.

This chain links TRBV24-1 with TRBJ1-4; TRBD1 matches 7 bases. CDR1 KGHDR and CDR2 SFDVKD come from the germline V gene. The V gene end was trimmed by 3 bases and the J gene end by 3 bases; junction bases not matched to a gene: 6. This CDR3 contains 16 residues. This CDR3 is CATSDPKDRANEKLFF. The CDR3 nucleotides are TGTGCCACCAGTGATCCGAAAGACAGGGCTAATGAAAAACTGTTTTTT.

The chain couples TRBV2 to TRBJ1-6; D is undetermined. The CDR3 totals 12 residues. Trimming left V 6 bases short and J 5 bases short, with 5 bases between. Per the germline V gene, CDR1 is SNHLY and CDR2 is FYNNEI. DNA of the CDR3: TGTGCCAGCAGAACAGATAATTCACCCCTCCACTTT. Residues: CASRTDNSPLHF.

This chain links TRBV7-2 with TRBJ1-1, with D possibly TRBD1 on 5 matching bases. CDR1 is SGHTA and CDR2 is FQGNSA in the germline V gene. The CDR3 covers 15 residues. Between the trimmed V and J ends, which lost 1 base and 1 base, there was a span of 10 bases. The CDR3 nucleotides read TGTGCCAGCAGCTTAGGGGGGGTAGGGAACACTGAAGCTTTCTTT. It yields the protein CASSLGGVGNTEAFF.

The rearrangement joins TRBV2 to TRBJ2-1, with 9 bases that match TRBD1. The V segment lost 7 bases and the J segment 5 bases; nucleotides outside the gene matches: 12. Germline-derived CDR1 and CDR2 are SNHLY and FYNNEI. This CDR3 is built from 16 residues. The chain's CDR3 is CASMRLGQGIHNEQFF. CDR3 sequence (DNA): TGTGCCAGCATGCGATTAGGACAGGGGATCCACAATGAGCAGTTCTTC.

V usage is TRBV6-5 and J usage is TRBJ1-2, with D perhaps TRBD1 (5 bases). V lost 9 bases, J lost 4 bases, and 18 bases lay in between. The CDR3 length is 14 residues. Germline CDR1 is MNHEY and CDR2 is SVGAGI. In DNA, the CDR3 is TGTGCCAGGACGGACAATCAGGTCTTCTATGGCTACACCTTC. Protein sequence: CARTDNQVFYGYTF.

The count of this clone is one. The V and J genes are TRBV2 and TRBJ2-2, with a weak D call TRBD2 (5 bases). The CDR3 has 14 residues. Deletions cut 6 bases from V and 0 bases from J, with 8 bases between. Per the germline V gene, CDR1 is SNHLY and CDR2 is FYNNEI. The CDR3 region has the DNA TGTGCCAGCAGGGGAGACACGAACACCGGGGAGCTGTTTTTT. Amino acids: CASRGDTNTGELFF.

This clone was counted once. The V gene is TRBV5-1, the J gene TRBJ1-2, with 10 nucleotides matching TRBD1. V lost 5 bases, J lost 8 bases, and 9 bases stayed unmatched. This CDR3 is built from 14 residues. Germline V lookup: CDR1 SGHRS, CDR2 YFSETQ. CDR3 in DNA: TGCGCCAGCAGTCCGCTGACAGGGGGCTTAGGCTACACCTTC. It codes for CASSPLTGGLGYTF.

The gene calls are TRBV7-2 and TRBJ2-7; D remains unclear. The CDR3 sequence is 12 residues long. Germline V lookup: CDR1 SGHTA, CDR2 FQGNSA. V was cut by 5 bases and J by 3 bases, with 8 bases left in between. The CDR3 DNA is TGTGCCAGCAGCAAGCAAATCTACGAGCAGTACTTC. It encodes CASSKQIYEQYF. The full variable domain, in which reference TRBV7-2 and TRBJ2-7 provide the parts outside the CDR3, is GAGVSQSPSNKVTEKGKDVELRCDPISGHTALYWYRQSLGQGLEFLIYFQGNSAPDKSGLPSDRFSAERTGGSVSTLTIQRTQQEDSAVYLCASSKQIYEQYFGPGTRLTVT.

The chain joins TRBV3-1 (or the pseudogene TRBV3-2) to TRBJ1-1; D is ambiguous. The CDR3 is 13 residues long. Trimming left V 3 bases short and J 5 bases short, with 10 bases between. Germline loops: CDR1 LGHDT, CDR2 YNNKEL (reference sequence). The CDR3 DNA follows: TGTGCCAGCAGCCAGGCGCTCGGGACTGAAGCTTTCTTT. Amino acid sequence: CASSQALGTEAFF.

There are a few counts of this clone. This rearrangement joins TRBV12-3 or TRBV12-4 to TRBJ1-5; no definite D call. V dropped 6 bases and J dropped 3 bases, with 3 bases sitting between them. The CDR3 totals 11 residues. As DNA, the CDR3 is TGTGCCAGCAGCTTCAATCAGCCCCAGCATTTT. Amino acid sequence: CASSFNQPQHF.

The rearrangement links TRBV9 to TRBJ2-2; 7 bases line up with TRBD1. Germline V CDR1 and CDR2: SGDLS, YYNGEE. V shed 4 bases, J shed 2 bases, and the junction held 8 bases outside the gene matches. The CDR3 has 16 amino acids. The CDR3 reads CASSLRDRQNTGELFF. CDR3 nucleotides: TGTGCCAGCAGCCTTCGGGACAGACAAAACACCGGGGAGCTGTTTTTT.

J is TRBJ2-7 and V is TRBV6-1; 8 nucleotides line up with TRBD1. V trimming: 3 bases; J trimming: 2 bases; junction bases outside the gene matches: 3. Germline CDR1 and CDR2: MNHNS and SASEGT. The CDR3 consists of 14 residues. In DNA, the CDR3 is TGTGCCAGCAGTGATGGACAGGGCCCCTACGAGCAGTACTTC. This sequence encodes CASSDGQGPYEQYF.

This chain links TRBV2 with TRBJ2-7; 15 nucleotides agree with TRBD2. Germline V lookup: CDR1 SNHLY, CDR2 FYNNEI. The CDR3 has 14 amino acids. After removal of 6 bases from V and 4 bases from J, the junction contained 1 base not matched to a gene. The CDR3 loop reads CASRGTSGRYEQYF. For the CDR3, the DNA is TGTGCCAGCAGGGGGACTAGCGGGAGGTACGAGCAGTACTTC.